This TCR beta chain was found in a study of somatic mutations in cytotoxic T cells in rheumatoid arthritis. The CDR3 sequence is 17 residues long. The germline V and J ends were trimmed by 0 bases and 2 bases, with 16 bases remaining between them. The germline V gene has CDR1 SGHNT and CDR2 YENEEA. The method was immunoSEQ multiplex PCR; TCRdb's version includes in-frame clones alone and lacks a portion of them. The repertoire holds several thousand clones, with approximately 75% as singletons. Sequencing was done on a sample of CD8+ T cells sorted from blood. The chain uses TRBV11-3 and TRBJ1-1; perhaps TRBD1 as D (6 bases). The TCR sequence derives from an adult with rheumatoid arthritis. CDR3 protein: CASSLEVYRAENTEAFF. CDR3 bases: TGTGCCAGCAGCTTAGAGGTCTACAGGGCTGAAAACACTGAAGCTTTCTTT.